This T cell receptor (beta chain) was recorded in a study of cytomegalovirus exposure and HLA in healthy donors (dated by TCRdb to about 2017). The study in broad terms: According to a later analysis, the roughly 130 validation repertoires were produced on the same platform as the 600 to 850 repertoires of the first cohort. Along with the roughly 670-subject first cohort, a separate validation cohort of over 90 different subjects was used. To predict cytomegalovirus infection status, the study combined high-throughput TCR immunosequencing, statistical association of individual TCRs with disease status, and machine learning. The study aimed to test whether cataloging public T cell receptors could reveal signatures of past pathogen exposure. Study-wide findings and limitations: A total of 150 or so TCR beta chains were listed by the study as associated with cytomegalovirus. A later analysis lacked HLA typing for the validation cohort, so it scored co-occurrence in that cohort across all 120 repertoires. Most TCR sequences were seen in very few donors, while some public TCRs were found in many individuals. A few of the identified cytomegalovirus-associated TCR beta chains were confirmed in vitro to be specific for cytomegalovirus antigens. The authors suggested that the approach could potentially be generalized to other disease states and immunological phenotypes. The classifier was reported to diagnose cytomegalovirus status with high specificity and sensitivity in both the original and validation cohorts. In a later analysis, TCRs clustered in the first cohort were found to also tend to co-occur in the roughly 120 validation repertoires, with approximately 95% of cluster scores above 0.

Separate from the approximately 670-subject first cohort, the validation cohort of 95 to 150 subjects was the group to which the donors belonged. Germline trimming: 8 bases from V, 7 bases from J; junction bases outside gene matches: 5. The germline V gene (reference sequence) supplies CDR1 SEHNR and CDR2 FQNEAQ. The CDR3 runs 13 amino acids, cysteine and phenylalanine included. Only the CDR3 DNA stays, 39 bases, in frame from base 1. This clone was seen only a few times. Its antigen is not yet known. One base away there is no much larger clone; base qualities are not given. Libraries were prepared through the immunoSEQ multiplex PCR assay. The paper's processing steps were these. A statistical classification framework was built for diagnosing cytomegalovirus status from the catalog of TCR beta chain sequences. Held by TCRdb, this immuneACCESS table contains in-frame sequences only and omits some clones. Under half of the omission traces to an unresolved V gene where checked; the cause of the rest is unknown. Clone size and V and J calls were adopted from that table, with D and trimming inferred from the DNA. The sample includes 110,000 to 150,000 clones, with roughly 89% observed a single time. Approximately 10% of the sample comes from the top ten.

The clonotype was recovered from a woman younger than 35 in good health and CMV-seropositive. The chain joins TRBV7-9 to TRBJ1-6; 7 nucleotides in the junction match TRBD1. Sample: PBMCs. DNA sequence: TGTGCCAGCGGGCGGGACAGCAATTCACCCCTCCACTTT. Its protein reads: CASGRDSNSPLHF.